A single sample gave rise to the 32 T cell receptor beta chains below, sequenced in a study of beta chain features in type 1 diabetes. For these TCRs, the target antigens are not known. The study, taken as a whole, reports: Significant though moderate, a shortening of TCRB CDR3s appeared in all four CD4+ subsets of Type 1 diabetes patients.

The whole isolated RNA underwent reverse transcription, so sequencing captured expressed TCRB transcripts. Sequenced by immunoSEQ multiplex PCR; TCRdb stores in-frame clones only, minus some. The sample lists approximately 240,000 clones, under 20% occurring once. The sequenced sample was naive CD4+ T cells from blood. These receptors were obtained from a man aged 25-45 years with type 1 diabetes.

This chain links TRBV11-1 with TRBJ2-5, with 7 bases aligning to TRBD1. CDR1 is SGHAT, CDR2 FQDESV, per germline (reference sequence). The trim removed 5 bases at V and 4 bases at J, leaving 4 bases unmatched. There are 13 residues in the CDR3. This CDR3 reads CASSNRGAETQYF. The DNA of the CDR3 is TGTGCCAGCAGCAACAGGGGAGCAGAGACCCAGTACTTC.

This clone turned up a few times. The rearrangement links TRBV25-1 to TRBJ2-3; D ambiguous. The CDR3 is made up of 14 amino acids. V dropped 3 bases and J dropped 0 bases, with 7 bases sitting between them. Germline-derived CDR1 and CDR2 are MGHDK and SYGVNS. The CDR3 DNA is TGTGCCAGCAGTGAGACTGAAAGCACAGATACGCAGTATTTT. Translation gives CASSETESTDTQYF.

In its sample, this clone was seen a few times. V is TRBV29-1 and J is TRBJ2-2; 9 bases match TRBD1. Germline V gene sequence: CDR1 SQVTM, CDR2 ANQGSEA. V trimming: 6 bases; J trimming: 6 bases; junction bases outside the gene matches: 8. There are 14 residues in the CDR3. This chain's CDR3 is CSVPGTGSAGELFF. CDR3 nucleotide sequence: TGCAGCGTCCCCGGGACAGGGTCTGCCGGGGAGCTGTTTTTT.

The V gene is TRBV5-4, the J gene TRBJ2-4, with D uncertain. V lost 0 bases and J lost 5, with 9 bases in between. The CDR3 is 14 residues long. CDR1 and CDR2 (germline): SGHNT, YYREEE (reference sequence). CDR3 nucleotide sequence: TGTGCCAGCAGCTTGGAGGCGGCTGAAAACATTCAGTACTTC. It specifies CASSLEAAENIQYF.

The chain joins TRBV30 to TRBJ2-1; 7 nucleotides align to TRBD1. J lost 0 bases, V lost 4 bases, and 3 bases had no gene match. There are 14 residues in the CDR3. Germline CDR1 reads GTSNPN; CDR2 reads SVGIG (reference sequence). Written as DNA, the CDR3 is TGTGCCTGGACCACAGGGGCCTCCTACAATGAGCAGTTCTTC. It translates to CAWTTGASYNEQFF.

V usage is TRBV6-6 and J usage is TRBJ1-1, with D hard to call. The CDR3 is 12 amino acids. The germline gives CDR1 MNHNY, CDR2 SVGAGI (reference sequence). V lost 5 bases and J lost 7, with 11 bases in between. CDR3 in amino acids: CASSTRKIEAFF. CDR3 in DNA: TGTGCCAGCAGTACCAGGAAAATTGAAGCTTTCTTT.

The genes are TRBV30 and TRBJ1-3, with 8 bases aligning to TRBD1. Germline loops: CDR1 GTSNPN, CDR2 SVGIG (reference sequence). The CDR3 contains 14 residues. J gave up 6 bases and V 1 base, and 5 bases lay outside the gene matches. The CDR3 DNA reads TGTGCCTGGAGTGGCGGGACAGGAGTAAACACCATATATTTT. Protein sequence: CAWSGGTGVNTIYF.

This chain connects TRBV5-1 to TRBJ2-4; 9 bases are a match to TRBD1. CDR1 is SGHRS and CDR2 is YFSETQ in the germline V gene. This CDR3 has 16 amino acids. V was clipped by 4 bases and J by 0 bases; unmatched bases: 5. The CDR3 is CASSLGQGIAKNIQYF. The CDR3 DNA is TGCGCCAGCAGCCTGGGACAGGGAATAGCCAAAAACATTCAGTACTTC.

The CDR3 sequence is CATSRDQISRPQHF. Written as DNA, the CDR3 is TGTGCCACCAGCAGAGATCAGATTTCAAGGCCCCAGCATTTT. The chain uses TRBV15 and TRBJ1-5; D gene uncertain. Per the germline V gene, CDR1 is LNHNV and CDR2 is YYDKDF (reference sequence). The V end lost 0 bases, the J end lost 9 bases, and 12 bases lay between the germline ends. This CDR3 has 14 residues. The whole variable domain, filled in from reference TRBV15 and TRBJ1-5, reads DAMVIQNPRYQVTQFGKPVTLSCSQTLNHNVMYWYQQKSSQAPKLLFHYYDKDFNNEADTPDNFQSRRPNTSFCFLDIRSPGLGDTAMYLCATSRDQISRPQHFGDGTRLSIL.

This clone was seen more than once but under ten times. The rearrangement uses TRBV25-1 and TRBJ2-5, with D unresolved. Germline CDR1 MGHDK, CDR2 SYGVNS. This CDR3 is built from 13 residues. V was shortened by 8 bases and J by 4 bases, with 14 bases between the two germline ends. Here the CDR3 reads CASGAGVGETQYF. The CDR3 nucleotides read TGTGCCAGCGGCGCAGGTGTAGGAGAGACCCAGTACTTC.

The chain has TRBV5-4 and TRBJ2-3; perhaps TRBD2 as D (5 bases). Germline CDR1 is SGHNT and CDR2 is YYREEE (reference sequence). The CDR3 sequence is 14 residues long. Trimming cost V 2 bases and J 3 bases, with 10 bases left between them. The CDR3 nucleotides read TGTGCCAGCAGCTTCCCGGACTTTACAGATACGCAGTATTTT. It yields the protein CASSFPDFTDTQYF.

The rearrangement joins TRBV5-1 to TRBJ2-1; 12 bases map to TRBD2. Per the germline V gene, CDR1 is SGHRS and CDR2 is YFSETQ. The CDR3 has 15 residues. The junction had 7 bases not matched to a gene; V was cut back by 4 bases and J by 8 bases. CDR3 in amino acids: CASSGLAGKIDEQFF. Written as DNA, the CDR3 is TGCGCCAGCAGCGGACTAGCGGGAAAAATTGATGAGCAGTTCTTC.

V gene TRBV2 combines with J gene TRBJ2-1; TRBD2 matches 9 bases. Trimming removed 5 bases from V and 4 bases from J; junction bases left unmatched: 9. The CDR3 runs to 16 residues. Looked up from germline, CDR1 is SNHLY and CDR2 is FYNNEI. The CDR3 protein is CASSRLAARAYNEQFF. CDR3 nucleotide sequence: TGTGCCAGCAGTCGACTAGCGGCCAGGGCGTACAATGAGCAGTTCTTC. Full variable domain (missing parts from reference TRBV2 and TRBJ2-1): EPEVTQTPSHQVTQMGQEVILRCVPISNHLYFYWYRQILGQKVEFLVSFYNNEISEKSEIFDDQFSVERPDGSNFTLKIRSTKLEDSAMYFCASSRLAARAYNEQFFGPGTRLTVL.

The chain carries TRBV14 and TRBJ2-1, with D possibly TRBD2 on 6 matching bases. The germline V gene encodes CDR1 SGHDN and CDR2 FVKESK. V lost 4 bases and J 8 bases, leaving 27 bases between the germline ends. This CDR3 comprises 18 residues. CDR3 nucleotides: TGTGCCAGCAGCCCACTCCTGCGCAGCGGTGCGAGGGAGGATGAGCAGTTCTTC. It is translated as CASSPLLRSGAREDEQFF.

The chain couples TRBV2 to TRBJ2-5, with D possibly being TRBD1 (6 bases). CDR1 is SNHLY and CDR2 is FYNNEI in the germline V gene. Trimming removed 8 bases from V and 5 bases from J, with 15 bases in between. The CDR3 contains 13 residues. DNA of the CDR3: TGTGCCAGCGACCGGGCAAGGGGGGAGACCCAGTACTTC. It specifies CASDRARGETQYF.

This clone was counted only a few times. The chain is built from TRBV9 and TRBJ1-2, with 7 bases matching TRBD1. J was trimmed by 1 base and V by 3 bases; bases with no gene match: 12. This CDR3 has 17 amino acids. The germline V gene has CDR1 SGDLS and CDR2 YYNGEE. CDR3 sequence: CASSGTPGQLNNYGYTF. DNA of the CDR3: TGTGCCAGCAGCGGCACCCCGGGACAGCTTAATAACTATGGCTACACCTTC.

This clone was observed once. This CDR3 reads CASSRGRSGYEQYF. CDR3 DNA sequence: TGTGCCAGCAGCCGGGGGCGATCAGGATACGAGCAGTACTTC. The chain uses TRBV27 and TRBJ2-7, with D perhaps TRBD1 or TRBD2 (6 bases each). Trimming removed 6 bases at V and 4 bases at J, with 16 bases between. This CDR3 is 14 amino acids long. Germline CDR1 and CDR2: MNHEY and SMNVEV (reference sequence).

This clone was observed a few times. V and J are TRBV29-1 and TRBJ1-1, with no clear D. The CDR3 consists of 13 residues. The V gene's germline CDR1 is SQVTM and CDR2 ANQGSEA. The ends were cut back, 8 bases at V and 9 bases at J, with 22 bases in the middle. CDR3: CSSAGRPAGQAFF. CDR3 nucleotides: TGCAGCTCCGCAGGCAGGCCGGCCGGGCAAGCTTTCTTT.

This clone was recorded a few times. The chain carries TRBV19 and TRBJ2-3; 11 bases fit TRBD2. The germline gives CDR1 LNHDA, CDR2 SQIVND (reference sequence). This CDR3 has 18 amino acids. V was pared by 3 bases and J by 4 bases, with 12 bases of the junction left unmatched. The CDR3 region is CASSIGLKTSGIADTQYF. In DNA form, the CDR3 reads TGTGCCAGTAGTATCGGATTAAAGACTAGCGGGATAGCAGATACGCAGTATTTT.

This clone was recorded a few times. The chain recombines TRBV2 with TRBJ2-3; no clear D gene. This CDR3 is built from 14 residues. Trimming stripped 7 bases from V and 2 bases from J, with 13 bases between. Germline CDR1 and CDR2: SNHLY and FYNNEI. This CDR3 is CASIEGISTDTQYF. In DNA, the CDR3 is TGTGCCAGCATCGAAGGGATTTCCACAGATACGCAGTATTTT.

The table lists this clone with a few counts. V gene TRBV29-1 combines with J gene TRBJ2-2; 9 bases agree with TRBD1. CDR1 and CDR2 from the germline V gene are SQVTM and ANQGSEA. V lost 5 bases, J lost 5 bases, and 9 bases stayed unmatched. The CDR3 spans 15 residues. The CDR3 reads CSVRSGTGLTGELFF. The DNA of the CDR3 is TGCAGCGTTCGATCCGGGACAGGGTTGACCGGGGAGCTGTTTTTT.

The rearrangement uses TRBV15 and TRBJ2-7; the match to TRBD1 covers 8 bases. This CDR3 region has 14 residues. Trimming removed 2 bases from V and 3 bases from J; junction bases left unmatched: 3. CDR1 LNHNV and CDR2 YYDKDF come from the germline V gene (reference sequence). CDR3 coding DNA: TGTGCCACCAGCAGACTTGGACAGGGCTACGAGCAGTACTTC. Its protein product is CATSRLGQGYEQYF.

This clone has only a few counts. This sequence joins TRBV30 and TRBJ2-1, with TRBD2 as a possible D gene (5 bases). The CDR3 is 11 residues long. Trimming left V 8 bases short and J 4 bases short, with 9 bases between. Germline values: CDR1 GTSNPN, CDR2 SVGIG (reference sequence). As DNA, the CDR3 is TGTGCCGTCGACTATTACAATGAGCAGTTCTTC. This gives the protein CAVDYYNEQFF.

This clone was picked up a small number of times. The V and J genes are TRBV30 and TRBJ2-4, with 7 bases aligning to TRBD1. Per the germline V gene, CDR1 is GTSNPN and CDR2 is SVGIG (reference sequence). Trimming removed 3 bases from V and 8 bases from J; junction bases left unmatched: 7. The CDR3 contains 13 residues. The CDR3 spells CAWSPRGRDIQYF. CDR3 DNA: TGTGCCTGGAGCCCCAGGGGGAGAGACATTCAGTACTTC.

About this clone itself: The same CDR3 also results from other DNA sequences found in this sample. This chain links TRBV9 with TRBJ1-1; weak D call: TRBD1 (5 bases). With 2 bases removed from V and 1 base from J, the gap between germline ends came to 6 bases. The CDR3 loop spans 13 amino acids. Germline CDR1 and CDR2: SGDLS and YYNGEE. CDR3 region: CASSVQGNTEAFF. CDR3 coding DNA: TGTGCCAGCAGCGTCCAGGGGAACACTGAAGCTTTCTTT.

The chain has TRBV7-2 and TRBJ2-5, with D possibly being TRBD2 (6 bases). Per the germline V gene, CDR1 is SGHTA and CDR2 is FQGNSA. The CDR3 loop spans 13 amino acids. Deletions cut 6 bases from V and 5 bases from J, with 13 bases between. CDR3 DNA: TGTGCCAGCAGAATCGGGGGAGTTGAGACCCAGTACTTC. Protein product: CASRIGGVETQYF.

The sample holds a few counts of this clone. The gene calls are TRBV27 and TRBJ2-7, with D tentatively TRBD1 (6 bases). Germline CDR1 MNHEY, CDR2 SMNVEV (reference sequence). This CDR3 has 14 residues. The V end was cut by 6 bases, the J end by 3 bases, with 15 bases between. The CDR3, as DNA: TGTGCCAGCAGGCGATTAGGACAGATCTACGAGCAGTACTTC. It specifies CASRRLGQIYEQYF.

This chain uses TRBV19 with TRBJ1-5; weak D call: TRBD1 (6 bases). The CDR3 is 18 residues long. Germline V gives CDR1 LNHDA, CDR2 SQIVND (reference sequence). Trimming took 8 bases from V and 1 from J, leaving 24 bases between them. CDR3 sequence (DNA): TGTGCCAGTGCACGACGGGGGCTCAGGATCGAAAGCAATCAGCCCCAGCATTTT. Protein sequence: CASARRGLRIESNQPQHF.

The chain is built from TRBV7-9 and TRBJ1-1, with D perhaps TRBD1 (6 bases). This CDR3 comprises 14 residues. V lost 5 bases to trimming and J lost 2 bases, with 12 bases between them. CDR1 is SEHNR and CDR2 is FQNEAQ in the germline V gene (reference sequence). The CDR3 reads CASSLRGDNTEAFF. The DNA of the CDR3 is TGTGCCAGCAGCCTCAGGGGAGATAACACTGAAGCTTTCTTT. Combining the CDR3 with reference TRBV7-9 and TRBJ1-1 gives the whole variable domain DTGVSQNPRHKITKRGQNVTFRCDPISEHNRLYWYRQTLGQGPEFLTYFQNEAQLEKSRLLSDRFSAERPKGSFSTLEIQRTEQGDSAMYLCASSLRGDNTEAFFGQGTRLTVV.

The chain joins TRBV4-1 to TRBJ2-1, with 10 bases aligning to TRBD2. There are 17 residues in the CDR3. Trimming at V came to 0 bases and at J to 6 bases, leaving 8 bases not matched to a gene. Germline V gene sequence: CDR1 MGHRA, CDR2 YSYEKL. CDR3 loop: CASSQDGTLAGFNEQFF. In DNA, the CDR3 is TGCGCCAGCAGCCAAGACGGAACACTAGCGGGATTCAATGAGCAGTTCTTC.

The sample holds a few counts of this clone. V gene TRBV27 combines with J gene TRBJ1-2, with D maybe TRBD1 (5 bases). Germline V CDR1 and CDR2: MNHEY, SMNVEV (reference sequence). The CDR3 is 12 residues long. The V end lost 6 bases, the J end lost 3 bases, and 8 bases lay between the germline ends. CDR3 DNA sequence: TGTGCCAGCAGAACGACAGACTATGGCTACACCTTC. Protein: CASRTTDYGYTF.

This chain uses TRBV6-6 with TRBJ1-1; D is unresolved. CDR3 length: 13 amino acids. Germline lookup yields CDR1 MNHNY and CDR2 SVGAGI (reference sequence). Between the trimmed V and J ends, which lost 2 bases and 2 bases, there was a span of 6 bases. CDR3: CASSYARNTEAFF. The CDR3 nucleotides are TGTGCCAGCAGTTACGCCAGAAACACTGAAGCTTTCTTT.